The present T cell receptor beta chain was sequenced within a study of cytomegalovirus exposure and HLA in healthy donors. Study-level results: Among the CMV-associated chains, a few were confirmed in vitro as specific for CMV antigens. V segments that were indistinguishable, TRBV6-2 and TRBV6-3 among them, were omitted from analysis. Looking again later, the authors saw that most CMV-associated TCR beta chains seemed HLA-restricted.

Worth noting for this clone: The antigen is not known.

Unmatched junction bases numbered 5, after V lost 0 bases and J lost 0 bases. The CDR3 is 16 residues long. In germline, CDR1 is SGHRS, CDR2 YFSETQ. The PCR used 60 Vbeta and 13 Jbeta primers. The protocol was immunoSEQ multiplex PCR, while the TCRdb copy is restricted to in-frame clones and leaves out a portion. The sample has about 60,000 clones; 65% to 85% are singletons. All the people who gave samples were healthy bone marrow donors. The chain has TRBV5-1 and TRBJ1-1, with 7 bases fitting TRBD1. This clonotype was obtained from a woman in her twenties or thirties in good health and CMV-seronegative. Sequenced material: PBMCs. DNA for the CDR3: TGCGCCAGCAGCTTGGGGACAGGAGCTATGAACACTGAAGCTTTCTTT. This codes for CASSLGTGAMNTEAFF.